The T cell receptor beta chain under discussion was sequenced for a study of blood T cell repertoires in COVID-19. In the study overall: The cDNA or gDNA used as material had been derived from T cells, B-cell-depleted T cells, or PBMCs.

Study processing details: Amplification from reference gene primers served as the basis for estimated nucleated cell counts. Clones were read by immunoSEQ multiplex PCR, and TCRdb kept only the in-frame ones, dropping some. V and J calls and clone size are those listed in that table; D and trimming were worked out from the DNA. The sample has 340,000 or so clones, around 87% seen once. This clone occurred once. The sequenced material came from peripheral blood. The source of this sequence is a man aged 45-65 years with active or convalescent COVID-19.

Here the CDR3 DNA reads TGTGCCAGCAGTTTTTTCATTGAAAAACTGTTTTTT. Encoded protein: CASSFFIEKLFF. The chain uses TRBV28 and TRBJ1-4; D unresolved. Trimming pared 3 bases from V and 7 bases from J, leaving 6 bases between. The CDR3 contains 12 residues. Germline V lookup: CDR1 MDHEN, CDR2 SYDVKM. Using reference TRBV28 and TRBJ1-4 for the parts outside the CDR3, the full variable domain is DVKVTQSSRYLVKRTGEKVFLECVQDMDHENMFWYRQDPGLGLRLIYFSYDVKMKEKGDIPEGYSVSREKKERFSLILESASTNQTSMYLCASSFFIEKLFFGSGTQLSVL.